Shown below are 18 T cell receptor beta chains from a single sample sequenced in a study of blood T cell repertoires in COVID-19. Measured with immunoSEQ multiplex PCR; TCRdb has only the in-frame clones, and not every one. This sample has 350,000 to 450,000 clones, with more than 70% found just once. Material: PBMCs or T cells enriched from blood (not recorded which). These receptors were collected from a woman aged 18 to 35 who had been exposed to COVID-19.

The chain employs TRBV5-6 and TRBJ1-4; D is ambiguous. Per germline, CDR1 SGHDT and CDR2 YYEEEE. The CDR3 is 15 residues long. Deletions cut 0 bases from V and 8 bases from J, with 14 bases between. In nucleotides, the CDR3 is TGTGCCAGCAGCTTGGCGGGTTATTTCGACGAAAAACTGTTTTTT. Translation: CASSLAGYFDEKLFF.

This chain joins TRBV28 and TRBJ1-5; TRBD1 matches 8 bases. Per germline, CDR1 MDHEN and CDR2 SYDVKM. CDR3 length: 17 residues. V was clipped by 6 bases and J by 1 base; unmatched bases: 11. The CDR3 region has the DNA TGTGCCAGCAGGACCCGAGACAGGGGAGGCAGCAATCAGCCCCAGCATTTT. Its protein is CASRTRDRGGSNQPQHF.

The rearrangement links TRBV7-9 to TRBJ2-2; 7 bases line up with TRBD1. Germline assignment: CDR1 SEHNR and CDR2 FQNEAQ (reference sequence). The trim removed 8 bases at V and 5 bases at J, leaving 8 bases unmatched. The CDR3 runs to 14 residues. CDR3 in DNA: TGTGCCAGCGACAGGGAATTAAGTACCGGGGAGCTGTTTTTT. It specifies CASDRELSTGELFF.

The CDR3: CASSLAGGTAEQYF. For the CDR3, the DNA is TGTGCCAGCAGCTTAGCGGGAGGGACGGCCGAGCAGTACTTC. V usage is TRBV7-8 and J usage is TRBJ2-7; the match to TRBD2 covers 7 bases. CDR1 is SGHVS and CDR2 is FQNEAQ in the germline V gene. This CDR3 has 14 residues. V lost 0 bases and J lost 6; bases outside the gene matches: 5.

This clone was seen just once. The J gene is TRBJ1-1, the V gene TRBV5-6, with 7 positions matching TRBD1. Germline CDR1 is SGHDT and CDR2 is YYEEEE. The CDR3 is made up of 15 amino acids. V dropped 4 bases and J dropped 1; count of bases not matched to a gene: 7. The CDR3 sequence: CASSPTDRENTEAFF. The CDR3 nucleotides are TGTGCCAGCAGCCCCACCGACAGGGAGAACACTGAAGCTTTCTTT.

The chain's CDR3 is CASSWEGLGGTEAFF. CDR3 nucleotides: TGTGCCAGTAGCTGGGAGGGCCTCGGCGGCACTGAAGCTTTCTTT. The chain joins TRBV19 to TRBJ1-1, with D unclear. Germline loops: CDR1 LNHDA, CDR2 SQIVND (reference sequence). V gave up 6 bases and J gave up 4 bases, with 18 bases separating them. The CDR3 contains 15 residues.

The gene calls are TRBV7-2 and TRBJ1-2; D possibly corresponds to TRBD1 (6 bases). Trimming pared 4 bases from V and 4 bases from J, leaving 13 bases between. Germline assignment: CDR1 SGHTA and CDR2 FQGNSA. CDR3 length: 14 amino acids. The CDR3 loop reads CASSSTRGPYGYTF. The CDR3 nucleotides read TGTGCCAGCAGCTCGACCAGGGGACCCTATGGCTACACCTTC. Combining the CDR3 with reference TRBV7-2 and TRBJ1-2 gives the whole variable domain GAGVSQSPSNKVTEKGKDVELRCDPISGHTALYWYRQSLGQGLEFLIYFQGNSAPDKSGLPSDRFSAERTGGSVSTLTIQRTQQEDSAVYLCASSSTRGPYGYTFGSGTRLTVV.

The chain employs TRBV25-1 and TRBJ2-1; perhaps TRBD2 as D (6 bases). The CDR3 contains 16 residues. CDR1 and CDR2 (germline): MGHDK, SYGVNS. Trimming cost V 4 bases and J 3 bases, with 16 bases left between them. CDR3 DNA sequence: TGTGCCAGCAGTGGAGGCGGGGTCGTTTTCTACAATGAGCAGTTCTTC. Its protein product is CASSGGGVVFYNEQFF.

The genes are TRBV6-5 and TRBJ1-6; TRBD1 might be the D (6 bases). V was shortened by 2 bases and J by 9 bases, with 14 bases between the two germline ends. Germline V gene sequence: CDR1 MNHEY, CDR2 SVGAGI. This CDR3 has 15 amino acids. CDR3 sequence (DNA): TGTGCCAGCAGTTACGAACAGGGTATCGGTTCACCCCTCCACTTT. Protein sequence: CASSYEQGIGSPLHF.

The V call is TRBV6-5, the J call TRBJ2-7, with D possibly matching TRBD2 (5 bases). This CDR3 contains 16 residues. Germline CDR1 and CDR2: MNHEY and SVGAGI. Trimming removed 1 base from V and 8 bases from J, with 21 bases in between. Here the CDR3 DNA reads TGTGCCAGCAGTTACTATCCCCCCCCGGGGATGGCTCAGCAGTACTTC. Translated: CASSYYPPPGMAQQYF.

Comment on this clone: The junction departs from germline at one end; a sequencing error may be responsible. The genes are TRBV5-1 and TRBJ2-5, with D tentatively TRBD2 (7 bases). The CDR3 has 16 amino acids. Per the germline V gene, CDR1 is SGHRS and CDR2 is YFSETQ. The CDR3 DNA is TGCGCCAGCTGCTTTGGGGGAGGGGGGCGCGAGGAGACCCAGTACTTC. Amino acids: CASCFGGGGREETQYF.

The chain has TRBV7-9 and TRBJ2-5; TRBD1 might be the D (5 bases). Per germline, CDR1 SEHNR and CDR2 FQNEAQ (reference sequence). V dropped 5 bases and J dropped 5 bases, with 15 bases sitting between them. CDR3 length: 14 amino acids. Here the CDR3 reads CASSPGWASETQYF. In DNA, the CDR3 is TGTGCCAGCAGCCCAGGGTGGGCGTCGGAGACCCAGTACTTC.

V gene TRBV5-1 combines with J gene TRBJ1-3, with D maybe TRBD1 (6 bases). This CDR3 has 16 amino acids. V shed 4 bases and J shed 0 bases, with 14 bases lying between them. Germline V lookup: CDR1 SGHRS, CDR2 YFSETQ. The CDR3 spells CASSPYATGSGNTIYF. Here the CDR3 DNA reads TGCGCCAGCAGCCCGTACGCGACAGGCTCTGGAAACACCATATATTTT.

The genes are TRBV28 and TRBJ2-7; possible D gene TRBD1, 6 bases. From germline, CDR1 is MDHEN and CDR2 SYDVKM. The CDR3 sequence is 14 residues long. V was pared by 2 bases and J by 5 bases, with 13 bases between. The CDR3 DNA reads TGTGCCAGCAGTTTACTGGGGGCAGGCGACGAGCAGTACTTC. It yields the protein CASSLLGAGDEQYF.

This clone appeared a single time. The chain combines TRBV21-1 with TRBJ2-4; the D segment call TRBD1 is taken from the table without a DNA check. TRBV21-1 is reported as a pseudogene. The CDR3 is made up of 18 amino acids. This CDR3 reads CASSKCPGKPTGKNIQYF. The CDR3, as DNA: TGTGCCAGCAGCAAATGTCCAGGGAAACCCACGGGCAAAAACATTCAGTACTTC.

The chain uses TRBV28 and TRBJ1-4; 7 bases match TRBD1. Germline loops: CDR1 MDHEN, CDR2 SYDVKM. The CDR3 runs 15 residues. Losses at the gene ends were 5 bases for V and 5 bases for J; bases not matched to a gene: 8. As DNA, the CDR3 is TGTGCCAGCAGTGAACCGGGACAGATGAATGAAAAACTGTTTTTT. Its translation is CASSEPGQMNEKLFF.

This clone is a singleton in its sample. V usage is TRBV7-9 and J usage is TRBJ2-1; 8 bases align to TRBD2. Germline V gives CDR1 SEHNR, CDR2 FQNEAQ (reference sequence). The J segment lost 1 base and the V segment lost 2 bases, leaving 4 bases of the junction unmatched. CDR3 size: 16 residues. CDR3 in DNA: TGTGCCAGCAGCTTATACGGGGGGGATTCCTACAATGAGCAGTTCTTC. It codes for CASSLYGGDSYNEQFF.

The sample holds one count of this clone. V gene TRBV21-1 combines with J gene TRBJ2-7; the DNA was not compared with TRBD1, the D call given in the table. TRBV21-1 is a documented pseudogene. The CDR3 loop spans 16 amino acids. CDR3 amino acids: CASEAKEVRGADEQYF. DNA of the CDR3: TGTGCCAGCGAAGCAAAGGAGGTCAGGGGCGCGGACGAGCAGTACTTC.